These T cell receptor beta chains were read from a single sample in a study of blood T cell repertoires in COVID-19. The table came from immunoSEQ multiplex PCR; TCRdb's copy has only in-frame clones and leaves some out. Here the sample spans around 220,000 clones, 86% being singletons. The source material was peripheral blood. Source of these receptors: a woman between 50 and 59 years old with COVID-19, enrolled during active disease. Both conserved end residues are trimmed from each CDR3. Each record gives: clone size, V gene, CDR3 protein. Clone size is shown for a subset of rows, as once, few, many or a class of expanded clone.

>-|TRBV6-1
ASRRDYRYNEQF
>-|TRBV21-1
ASSSTGGNEQF
>-|TRBV23-1
ASTPRGQGASNTEAF
>-|TRBV3-1/TRBV3-2
ASSQDWGGGEQF
>-|TRBV11-2
ASSWGGSFYEQY
>-|TRBV7-8
ASSHMKGVGYGYT
>-|TRBV7-9
ASSPRLGQGLYEQY
>-|TRBV7-2
ASSPGLHSPLH
>-|TRBV12-3/TRBV12-4
ASSFSGGQPQH
>-|TRBV11-2
ASSFATGGRSDTQY
>-|TRBV24-1
AIGTSRTDTQY
>few|TRBV28
ASSNRGNYGYT
>-|TRBV11-2
ASCSPGQGGQETQY
>once|TRBV30
AWGGYNEQF
>once|TRBV10-2
ASSVAGRTEAF
>once|TRBV6-1
ASSEGRGSEKLF
>-|TRBV24-1
ATTGTGSYEQY
>once|TRBV7-2
ASSFRLAGGETQY
>-|TRBV2
ASSGGTSGGASLKTDTQY
>-|TRBV2
ASSGLKRGQETQY
>few|TRBV5-1
ASRPGLAGDEQF
>-|TRBV11-3
ASRPGGLKNIQY
>-|TRBV19
ASSIGTGPFSNQPQH
>once|TRBV28
ASSLSPDRFYSYEQY
>-|TRBV5-1
ASSFDRANYGYT
>-|TRBV28
ASRNSDRYEQY
>-|TRBV6-5
ASRQGASSNEQF
>-|TRBV11-2
ASSPLSGGRAF
>-|TRBV25-1
ASSPRQGLLYEQY
>-|TRBV13
ASSFFPRGGNTIY
>-|TRBV30
AWSVGRTVSGYT
>few|TRBV20-1
SASIQGLNTEAF
>-|TRBV5-5
ASSLVDTLAGVEQY